The next 32 T cell receptor beta chains were all read from a single sample in a study of shared clonotypes between healthy human individuals. Sequencing used immunoSEQ multiplex PCR; TCRdb keeps in-frame clones, though not all of them. The sample carries under 2,500,000 clones, around 95% recorded once. The material sequenced was naive CD4+ T cells sorted from blood. Subset specified: CD45RA+ positively selected. The receptors stem from a man aged 18 to 29 in good health.

This clone was picked up one time. The CDR3 loop is CASTERVDEQYF. The CDR3 coding sequence is TGTGCCAGCACCGAAAGGGTGGACGAGCAGTACTTC. V and J are TRBV28 and TRBJ2-7; D is ambiguous. In germline, CDR1 is MDHEN, CDR2 SYDVKM. V dropped 7 bases and J dropped 5 bases, with 12 bases sitting between them. The CDR3 is made up of 12 amino acids.

The chain couples TRBV7-9 to TRBJ2-7; TRBD2 matches at 10 bases. This CDR3 contains 15 residues. The germline V gene encodes CDR1 SEHNR and CDR2 FQNEAQ (reference sequence). The trim removed 5 bases at V and 6 bases at J, leaving 10 bases unmatched. In DNA form, the CDR3 reads TGTGCCAGCAGCGACAGGACTAGCGGTCGGATCGAGCAGTACTTC. It codes for CASSDRTSGRIEQYF.

This clone showed up just once. A junction boundary mismatches the germline segment, possibly from a read error. The same CDR3 also results from other DNA sequences found in this sample. The chain employs TRBV5-6 and TRBJ1-5, with D hard to call. This CDR3 is built from 13 residues. Germline loops: CDR1 SGHDT, CDR2 YYEEEE. The CDR3 here is CASSLARNQPQHF. The CDR3 coding sequence is TGTGCCAGCAGTTTGGCCCGCAATCAGCCCCAGCATTTT.

Written as DNA, the CDR3 is TGTGCCAGCAGCTTGGTCGAAGCCAAAAACATTCAGTACTTC. It yields the protein CASSLVEAKNIQYF. The V gene is TRBV5-6, the J gene TRBJ2-4; D is undetermined. The CDR3 runs 14 residues. V shed 0 bases and J shed 0 bases, with 4 bases lying between them. Germline lookup yields CDR1 SGHDT and CDR2 YYEEEE.

This chain uses TRBV9 with TRBJ2-7, with 7 bases aligning to TRBD1. The CDR3 contains 14 residues. Trimming at V came to 4 bases and at J to 2 bases, leaving 6 bases not matched to a gene. Germline V gene data show CDR1 as SGDLS and CDR2 as YYNGEE. The CDR3 loop is CASSTGQSTYEQYF. The CDR3 coding sequence is TGTGCCAGCAGCACGGGACAGTCTACCTACGAGCAGTACTTC.

Here the CDR3 DNA reads TGTGCCAGCAGCCTGTCTATACAAGAGACCCAGTACTTC. Its translation is CASSLSIQETQYF. The V and J genes are TRBV7-2 and TRBJ2-5; D remains ambiguous. V was cut by 5 bases and J by 2 bases, with 9 bases left in between. The V gene's germline CDR1 is SGHTA and CDR2 FQGNSA. This CDR3 is 13 amino acids long.

The rearrangement uses TRBV7-2 and TRBJ2-1; no clear D. The CDR3 extends over 16 amino acids. Germline V gene data show CDR1 as SGHTA and CDR2 as FQGNSA. Trimming pared 6 bases from V and 0 bases from J, leaving 15 bases between. CDR3 in DNA: TGTGCCAGCAGTCTAGGGTCCAGCAGCTCCTACAATGAGCAGTTCTTC. It codes for CASSLGSSSSYNEQFF. Combining the CDR3 with reference TRBV7-2 and TRBJ2-1 gives the whole variable domain GAGVSQSPSNKVTEKGKDVELRCDPISGHTALYWYRQSLGQGLEFLIYFQGNSAPDKSGLPSDRFSAERTGGSVSTLTIQRTQQEDSAVYLCASSLGSSSSYNEQFFGPGTRLTVL.

The chain couples TRBV6-5 to TRBJ2-1, with 9 bases aligning to TRBD2. Germline assignment: CDR1 MNHEY and CDR2 SVGAGI. V was clipped by 8 bases and J by 9 bases; unmatched bases: 8. This CDR3 is 13 amino acids long. The CDR3 bases are TGTGCCAGCTCGGGCGGGGGGGCGCGTGAGCAGTTCTTC. It is translated as CASSGGGAREQFF.

The chain carries TRBV6-5 and TRBJ2-3; 13 bases fit TRBD2. Germline V gene sequence: CDR1 MNHEY, CDR2 SVGAGI. This CDR3 region has 14 residues. Germline trimming cut 6 bases from V and 9 bases from J; bases unmatched to any gene: 6. In DNA form, the CDR3 reads TGTGCCAGCAGGACCGGGACTAGCGGGACAACGCAGTATTTT. This translates into CASRTGTSGTTQYF.

The chain couples TRBV2 to TRBJ1-3; D unclear. The V gene lost 4 bases and the J gene lost 2 bases, with 12 bases spanning the gap. Looked up from germline, CDR1 is SNHLY and CDR2 is FYNNEI. The CDR3 length is 15 residues. The CDR3 region is CASSARQVPGNTIYF. CDR3 sequence (DNA): TGTGCCAGCAGTGCAAGGCAGGTCCCTGGAAACACCATATATTTT.

The V and J genes are TRBV6-5 and TRBJ2-2, with no clear D. Germline assignment: CDR1 MNHEY and CDR2 SVGAGI. V was clipped by 7 bases and J by 6 bases, with 15 bases between them. The CDR3 is 14 residues long. The CDR3: CASTIYDGSGELFF. CDR3 bases: TGTGCCAGCACCATTTACGACGGGTCCGGGGAGCTGTTTTTT.

The CDR3 nucleotides read TGTGCCAGCTCACCGGGGACAGACAATAATGAAAAACTGTTTTTT. This codes for CASSPGTDNNEKLFF. The chain combines TRBV18 with TRBJ1-4, with 7 bases fitting TRBD1. There are 15 residues in the CDR3. Germline assignment: CDR1 KGHSH and CDR2 LQKENI. Trimming took 3 bases from V and 4 from J; bases not matched to a gene: 5.

The chain combines TRBV10-3 with TRBJ2-5; 10 bases align to TRBD1. Germline trimming cut 6 bases from V and 5 bases from J; bases unmatched to any gene: 9. CDR1 is ENHRY, CDR2 SYGVKD, per germline. The CDR3 consists of 15 residues. The CDR3 sequence: CAISPATGGDETQYF. CDR3 nucleotide sequence: TGTGCCATCAGCCCCGCGACAGGGGGCGACGAGACCCAGTACTTC.

As for this clone: The sample has other DNA sequences that encode this CDR3 too. The genes are TRBV19 and TRBJ1-5; no clear D. Trimming removed 2 bases from V and 3 bases from J, with 11 bases in between. Germline V lookup: CDR1 LNHDA, CDR2 SQIVND (reference sequence). The length of the CDR3 is 15 residues. CDR3 sequence reads: CASSISRQNNQPQHF. The CDR3 bases are TGTGCCAGTAGTATATCTCGGCAGAACAATCAGCCCCAGCATTTT.

The gene calls are TRBV28 and TRBJ2-7, with TRBD1 identical over 7 bases. The germline V gene encodes CDR1 MDHEN and CDR2 SYDVKM. The CDR3 is 14 residues long. V shed 6 bases and J 6 bases; nucleotides not matched to a gene: 11. CDR3 loop: CASRPPYRGGEQYF. In DNA form, the CDR3 reads TGTGCCAGCAGACCGCCGTACAGGGGTGGCGAGCAGTACTTC.

CDR3 in DNA: TGTGCCTGGAGTCCGGGACAGGGGTTGAGTAATGAAAAACTGTTTTTT. It codes for CAWSPGQGLSNEKLFF. The chain joins TRBV30 to TRBJ1-4; 10 bases match TRBD1. Per germline, CDR1 GTSNPN and CDR2 SVGIG (reference sequence). J was trimmed by 4 bases and V by 2 bases; bases with no gene match: 7. The CDR3 is 16 amino acids.

This clone was recorded only once. The J gene is TRBJ2-5, the V gene TRBV7-2; maybe TRBD2 (7 bases). Germline V CDR1 and CDR2: SGHTA, FQGNSA. This CDR3 spans 14 amino acids. The V gene lost 3 bases and the J gene lost 5 bases, with 13 bases spanning the gap. The CDR3 protein is CASSFGGGRETQYF. CDR3 nucleotides: TGTGCCAGCAGCTTCGGCGGGGGCCGGGAGACCCAGTACTTC.

The chain couples TRBV6-5 to TRBJ2-7; D not certain. This CDR3 is built from 13 residues. V lost 0 bases to trimming and J lost 5 bases, with 8 bases between them. CDR1 is MNHEY, CDR2 SVGAGI, per germline. CDR3 loop: CASSYSERDEQYF. The CDR3 DNA sequence: TGTGCCAGCAGTTACTCTGAAAGGGACGAGCAGTACTTC.

The rearrangement uses TRBV30 and TRBJ1-6; a possible D gene is TRBD1 (6 bases). V was shortened by 3 bases and J by 10 bases, with 13 bases between the two germline ends. The CDR3 consists of 13 residues. Germline CDR1 reads GTSNPN; CDR2 reads SVGIG (reference sequence). DNA of the CDR3: TGTGCCTGGAGGGCCCAGGGGACCTCACCCCTCCACTTT. Its translation: CAWRAQGTSPLHF.

The chain has TRBV2 and TRBJ2-2; 7 bases fit TRBD2. Per germline, CDR1 SNHLY and CDR2 FYNNEI. CDR3 length: 16 residues. Trimming took 2 bases from V and 1 from J; bases not matched to a gene: 4. The CDR3 spells CASSELSSGNTGELFF. The CDR3 region has the DNA TGTGCCAGCAGTGAACTCTCTAGCGGGAACACCGGGGAGCTGTTTTTT.

The rearrangement links TRBV30 to TRBJ2-5; 8 bases fit TRBD1. The CDR3 spans 15 residues. The junction had 5 bases not matched to a gene; V was cut back by 0 bases and J by 2 bases. The germline V gene has CDR1 GTSNPN and CDR2 SVGIG (reference sequence). The CDR3 loop reads CAWSVGNRGQETQYF. DNA of the CDR3: TGTGCCTGGAGTGTGGGTAACAGGGGGCAAGAGACCCAGTACTTC.

V is TRBV29-1 and J is TRBJ2-2; the D gene is possibly TRBD1 (5 bases). With 7 bases removed from V and 0 bases from J, the gap between germline ends came to 12 bases. The CDR3 sequence is 14 residues long. The germline CDR1 and CDR2 sequences are SQVTM and ANQGSEA. In DNA, the CDR3 is TGCAGCGGGCAAGGGGAAGCGAACACCGGGGAGCTGTTTTTT. Residues: CSGQGEANTGELFF.

On this clone itself: The same CDR3 can be traced to other DNA sequences in this sample. The chain couples TRBV27 to TRBJ1-1; the D is unclear. The V and J ends lost 5 bases and 5 bases respectively, with 9 bases between them. The CDR3 loop spans 12 amino acids. The germline V gene has CDR1 MNHEY and CDR2 SMNVEV (reference sequence). The CDR3 DNA follows: TGTGCCAGCAGTAGGCTGGGGACTGAAGCTTTCTTT. Translating gives CASSRLGTEAFF.

V and J are TRBV7-9 and TRBJ2-5, with D possibly matching TRBD2 (5 bases). The CDR3 runs to 13 residues. Germline loops: CDR1 SEHNR, CDR2 FQNEAQ (reference sequence). Trimming took 1 base from V and 6 from J, leaving 9 bases between them. The DNA of the CDR3 is TGTGCCAGCAGCTTAGAGGACTGGCAGACCCAGTACTTC. It codes for CASSLEDWQTQYF.

The V gene is TRBV18, the J gene TRBJ2-7, with 9 nucleotides matching TRBD1. Looked up from germline, CDR1 is KGHSH and CDR2 is LQKENI. The CDR3 totals 15 residues. Trimming removed 4 bases from V and 2 bases from J; junction bases left unmatched: 6. The CDR3 sequence is CASSLRDRAPYEQYF. In DNA form, the CDR3 reads TGTGCCAGCTCACTTCGGGACAGGGCCCCCTACGAGCAGTACTTC.

The chain employs TRBV12-5 and TRBJ1-1; D is undetermined. The length of the CDR3 is 11 residues. V was cut by 7 bases and J by 4 bases, with 7 bases left in between. Germline V lookup: CDR1 LGHNT, CDR2 FRNRAP. The CDR3 DNA follows: TGTGCTAGTGCGGGGAGCACTGAAGCTTTCTTT. Amino acids: CASAGSTEAFF.

The chain links TRBV6-5 to TRBJ1-2, with D tentatively TRBD1 (5 bases). Germline assignment: CDR1 MNHEY and CDR2 SVGAGI. This CDR3 contains 14 residues. V lost 5 bases and J 10 bases, leaving 20 bases between the germline ends. The CDR3 DNA sequence: TGTGCCAGCAGTCCTAAGAGGGGTGGAAGAGACTACACCTTC. Amino acid sequence: CASSPKRGGRDYTF.

Only one count was recorded for this clone. CDR3 in DNA: TGTGCCAGCAGTTCCGGGGGAGGAAGCTCCTACGAGCAGTACTTC. Its translation: CASSSGGGSSYEQYF. The chain links TRBV28 to TRBJ2-7; TRBD2 is a possible D gene (6 bases). The CDR3 is 15 residues long. CDR1 and CDR2 (germline): MDHEN, SYDVKM. Deletions cut 4 bases from V and 0 bases from J, with 13 bases between. Supplemented by reference TRBV28 and TRBJ2-7, the full variable domain reads DVKVTQSSRYLVKRTGEKVFLECVQDMDHENMFWYRQDPGLGLRLIYFSYDVKMKEKGDIPEGYSVSREKKERFSLILESASTNQTSMYLCASSSGGGSSYEQYFGPGTRLTVT.

The chain has TRBV5-4 and TRBJ1-6; a weak D match, TRBD1 (5 bases). CDR1 is SGHNT, CDR2 YYREEE, per germline (reference sequence). CDR3 length: 19 amino acids. The V gene lost 0 bases and the J gene lost 5 bases, with 21 bases spanning the gap. The CDR3 reads CASSLAAGRMRADNSPLHF. CDR3 nucleotides: TGTGCCAGCAGCTTGGCGGCAGGGCGGATGAGAGCCGATAATTCACCCCTCCACTTT.

Note on this clone: Other DNA sequences in this sample translate to the same CDR3. The chain joins TRBV18 to TRBJ2-5; 7 nucleotides line up with TRBD2. The CDR3 has 12 residues. Per germline, CDR1 KGHSH and CDR2 LQKENI. V lost 6 bases to trimming and J lost 2 bases; unmatched junction nucleotides: 0. Here the CDR3 DNA reads TGTGCCAGCTCGGGAGGGCAAGAGACCCAGTACTTC. This codes for CASSGGQETQYF.

The V call is TRBV28, the J call TRBJ2-5, with 7 bases identical to TRBD1. The CDR3 spans 14 residues. Germline assignment: CDR1 MDHEN and CDR2 SYDVKM. The V gene end was trimmed by 6 bases and the J gene end by 4 bases; junction bases not matched to a gene: 8. In nucleotides, the CDR3 is TGTGCCAGCAGCAATGACAGGGCCCGAGAGACCCAGTACTTC. Amino acids: CASSNDRARETQYF.

This clone appeared a single time. The rearrangement links TRBV19 to TRBJ1-2, with 8 nucleotides matching TRBD1. The V gene's germline CDR1 is LNHDA and CDR2 SQIVND (reference sequence). The CDR3 sequence is 15 residues long. The CDR3 loop reads CATVAPRQGAGGYTF. For the CDR3, the DNA is TGTGCTACTGTGGCCCCCCGGCAGGGGGCGGGGGGCTACACCTTC. Variable domain in full (rest from reference TRBV19 and TRBJ1-2): DGGITQSPKYLFRKEGQNVTLSCEQNLNHDAMYWYRQDPGQGLRLIYYSQIVNDFQKGDIAEGYSVSREKKESFPLTVTSAQKNPTAFYLCATVAPRQGAGGYTFGSGTRLTVV.